The clone carrying this T cell receptor (beta chain) was seen more than once but under ten times. Antigen: not known. Preparation of the TCRbeta library involved a method that used unique molecular identifiers. TCRdb independently ran MiXCR on the PCR reads; one entry per CDR3 protein. The table lists about 250,000 distinct CDR3 sequences, under 30% of them singletons. The CDR3 runs to 12 residues. With 4 bases removed from V and 5 bases from J, the gap between germline ends came to 8 bases. Germline V gives CDR1 KGHDR, CDR2 SFDVKD. The source of the sample is a study of T-cell reconstitution after alpha-beta-depleted transplantation in children. Notes on the study in general: There were reportedly several hundred expanded graft clones from which alpha-beta T cells came about two months after transplant. Newly produced T cells mostly provided counts and TCRbeta diversity after one year, as hyperexpanded clones declined.

This chain connects TRBV24-1 to TRBJ2-7, with D uncertain. Sequences were derived from PBMCs, mostly from graft donor cells, sampled 360 days after TCRalphabeta/CD19-depleted stem cell transplant. This clonotype originated in a female patient aged 2 to 10 who had a stem cell transplant for congenital amegakaryocytic thrombocytopenia, so the T cells may come from the graft donor. The CDR3 spells CATSDPADEQYF. The CDR3 DNA follows: TGTGCCACCAGTGACCCCGCGGACGAGCAGTACTTC.